This T cell receptor beta chain was identified in a study of shared clonotypes between healthy human individuals. Naive CD8 cells lacked CD45RO and underwent positive selection for CCR7, leaving out terminally differentiated effector memory CD45RA+ cells. Every one of the donors was a Caucasian adult that lived in Nashville, Tennessee. Source study methods: Junction-only sequences without quality scores were provided by ImmunoSEQ, so filtering was different. Clones were read by immunoSEQ multiplex PCR, and TCRdb kept only the in-frame ones, dropping some. V, J and clone size are taken as reported in that table, and D and trimming were inferred from the DNA itself. The sample consists of roughly 570,000 clones, about 98% of them appearing once. Germline V CDR1 and CDR2: SGHAT, FQNNGV. V was trimmed by 5 bases and J by 0 bases, leaving 17 bases between them. This CDR3 comprises 16 residues. Study conclusions and caveats: Sorted-subset sequencing, rarefaction showed, was incomplete despite large depth. Between a handful of donors, naive CD4 clonotypes were shared at a level of approximately 5%.

Regarding this clone: Its antigen remains unidentified.

The genes are TRBV11-2 and TRBJ2-7; D is uncertain. The specimen sequenced was naive CD8+ T cells sorted from blood. The sequence was collected from a man younger than 40 in good health. CDR3 amino acids: CASSTRLQRSSYEQYF. The CDR3, as DNA: TGTGCCAGCAGCACCCGCCTACAGAGGAGCTCCTACGAGCAGTACTTC.